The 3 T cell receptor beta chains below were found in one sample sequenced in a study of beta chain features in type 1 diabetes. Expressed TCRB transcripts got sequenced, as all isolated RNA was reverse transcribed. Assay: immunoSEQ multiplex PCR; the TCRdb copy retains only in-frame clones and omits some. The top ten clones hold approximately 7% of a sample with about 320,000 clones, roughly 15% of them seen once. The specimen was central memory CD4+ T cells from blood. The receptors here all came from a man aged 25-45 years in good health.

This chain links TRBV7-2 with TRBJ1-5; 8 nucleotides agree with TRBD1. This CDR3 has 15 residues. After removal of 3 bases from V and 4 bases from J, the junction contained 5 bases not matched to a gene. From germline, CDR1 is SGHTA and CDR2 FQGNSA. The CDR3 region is CASSFDRGKNQPQHF. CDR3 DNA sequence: TGTGCCAGCAGCTTCGACAGGGGCAAGAATCAGCCCCAGCATTTT.

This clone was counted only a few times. CDR3 protein: CASSLAGSGNSPLHF. CDR3 bases: TGTGCCAGCAGCTTAGCAGGGAGTGGTAATTCACCCCTCCACTTT. V usage is TRBV7-3 and J usage is TRBJ1-6; D is perhaps TRBD1 (5 bases). V was pared by 2 bases and J by 6 bases, with 11 bases between. The germline gives CDR1 SGHTA, CDR2 FQGTGA. There are 15 residues in the CDR3.

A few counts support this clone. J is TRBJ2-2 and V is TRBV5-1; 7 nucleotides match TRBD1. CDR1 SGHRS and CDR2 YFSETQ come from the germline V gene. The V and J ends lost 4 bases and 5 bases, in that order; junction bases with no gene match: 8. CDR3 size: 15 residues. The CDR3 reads CASSRGLGDTGELFF. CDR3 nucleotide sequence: TGCGCCAGCAGCAGGGGGCTCGGCGATACCGGGGAGCTGTTTTTT. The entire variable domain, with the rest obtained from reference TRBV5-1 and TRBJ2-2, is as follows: KAGVTQTPRYLIKTRGQQVTLSCSPISGHRSVSWYQQTPGQGLQFLFEYFSETQRNKGNFPGRFSGRQFSNSRSEMNVSTLELGDSALYLCASSRGLGDTGELFFGEGSRLTVL.